This T cell receptor beta chain was sequenced for a study of blood T cell repertoires in COVID-19. The J segment lost 9 bases and the V segment lost 6 bases, leaving 16 bases of the junction unmatched. This CDR3 is 15 amino acids long. Per germline, CDR1 SNHLY and CDR2 FYNNEI. As handled by the study authors: Amplification with reference gene primers provided the estimates of nucleated cell counts. Measured with immunoSEQ multiplex PCR; TCRdb has only the in-frame clones, and not every one. D and trimming come from the DNA, and the V and J calls and clone size come from that table. This sample has 110,000 or so clones, with approximately 80% found just once.

The chain links TRBV2 to TRBJ1-2, with TRBD1 identical over 7 bases. Input material: peripheral blood. This TCR was sampled from a woman aged 40-49 years with acute or convalescent COVID-19. Here the CDR3 DNA reads TGTGCCAGCAGCCCGATCTGGACAGGCAAGCAGAGCTACACCTTC. Protein sequence: CASSPIWTGKQSYTF.